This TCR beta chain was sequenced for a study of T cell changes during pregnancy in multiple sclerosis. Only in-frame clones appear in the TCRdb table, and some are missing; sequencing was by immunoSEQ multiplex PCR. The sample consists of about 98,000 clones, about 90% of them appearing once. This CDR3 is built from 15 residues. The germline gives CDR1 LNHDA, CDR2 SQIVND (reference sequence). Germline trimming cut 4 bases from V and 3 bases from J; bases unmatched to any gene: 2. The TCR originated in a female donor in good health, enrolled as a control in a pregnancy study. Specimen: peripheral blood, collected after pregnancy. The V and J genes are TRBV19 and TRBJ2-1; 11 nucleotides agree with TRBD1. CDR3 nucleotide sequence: TGTGCCAGTAGTAGGACAGGGGGCTTCTACAATGAGCAGTTCTTC. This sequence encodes CASSRTGGFYNEQFF.